A single sample is the source of the 5 T cell receptor delta chains below, sequenced in a study of DNA immune sequencing with unique molecular identifiers. Primers for all 8 TRDV and 4 TRDJ genes amplified genomic DNA in 32-plex. The library had 12-nucleotide UMIs introduced over around 3 barcoding cycles, then a second adapter PCR. TCRdb applied CATT to the multiplex PCR reads for clone calling. The sample has about 4,700 delta-chain clones, roughly 12% seen once. What was sequenced was gamma-delta T cells enriched from blood buffy coat, or unenriched PBMCs (not recorded which). These receptors came from a human donor in good health.

This clone was counted a few times. The rearrangement links TRDV1 to TRDJ1, with D possibly matching TRDD3 (5 bases). Here the J gene was assigned by germline matching of the DNA, as TCRdb has none. CDR1 is TSWWSYY and CDR2 is QGS in the germline V gene. The CDR3 loop spans 21 amino acids. The V end was cut by 0 bases, the J end by 4 bases, with 30 bases between. CDR3 sequence (DNA): TGTGCTCTTGGGGAACTGACCCCCTCCAGGGTGGGTCTACTGGTGAGCGATAAACTCATCTTT. It is translated as CALGELTPSRVGLLVSDKLIF.

This chain connects TRDV1 to TRDJ2; 11 bases fit TRDD3. TCRdb carries no J gene annotation; the J gene was assigned here by matching the DNA with germline. CDR1 and CDR2 from the germline V gene are TSWWSYY and QGS. After removal of 4 bases from V and 0 bases from J, the junction contained 34 bases not matched to a gene. This CDR3 region has 27 residues. CDR3 sequence: CALGGLASLPSPRAGGYYPALTAQLFF. The CDR3 DNA sequence: TGTGCTCTTGGGGGCCTAGCTAGCCTTCCCTCCCCCCGGGCTGGGGGATACTACCCAGCTTTGACAGCACAACTCTTCTTT.

By sample fraction, this clone is medium-sized (0.01 to 0.1%). J is TRDJ3 and V is TRDV2; 12 bases match TRDD3. The CDR3 is made up of 22 amino acids. J was trimmed by 0 bases and V by 3 bases; bases with no gene match: 14. Germline CDR1 and CDR2: GEAIGNYY and EKD. The CDR3 protein is CACDHTGTGGYRSSWDTRQMFF. The CDR3 DNA sequence: TGTGCCTGTGACCACACCGGTACTGGGGGATACCGGAGCTCCTGGGACACCCGACAGATGTTTTTC.

About this clone itself: A read error is the likely source, as a far larger clone sits one nucleotide away. Other DNA sequences in the sample encode the same CDR3. V gene TRDV2 combines with J gene TRDJ1; D gene unclear. The CDR3 is 15 residues long. Germline V lookup: CDR1 GEAIGNYY, CDR2 EKD. Trimming removed 3 bases at V and 0 bases at J, with 13 bases between. The CDR3 loop is CACDLLGTDTDKLIF. The CDR3 bases are TGTGCCTGTGACCTACTCGGGACAGACACCGATAAACTCATCTTT.

No V gene was called, though TRDJ1 was called as the J gene; TRDD3 was called by the table and not checked on the DNA. This CDR3 comprises 17 residues. As DNA, the CDR3 is TGTGCTCTTGGGGAATGTCGGGGATGGGGTGGTACCGATAAACTCATCTTT. Translated: CALGECRGWGGTDKLIF.